The rows below give T cell receptor beta chains drawn from one sample of a study of shared clonotypes between healthy human individuals. Here immunoSEQ multiplex PCR was the method, and the copy in TCRdb shows in-frame clones only, minus some. The sample has around 690,000 clones, about nine tenths seen once. Sequenced sample: memory CD8+ T cells from PBMCs. These receptors all stem from a man aged 18 to 29 in good health. Some clones in this sample may be carry-over from other donors' samples. The CDR3 runs from the conserved cysteine through the conserved F or W. Each record gives: clone size, D gene, V gene, J gene, CDR3 protein, CDR3 DNA. The D gene is left open where the match is weak. The size entry is marked missing in some rows and otherwise reads once, few, many or a size class.

size: .
D: .
V: TRBV4-3
J: TRBJ2-3
CDR3: CASSQEIGLSTDTQYF
DNA: TGCGCCAGCAGCCAAGAGATAGGTTTAAGCACAGATACGCAGTATTTT

size: .
D: .
V: TRBV15
J: TRBJ2-5
CDR3: CATSRGRISETQYF
DNA: TGTGCCACCAGCAGGGGGAGGATTTCGGAGACCCAGTACTTC

size: .
D: .
V: TRBV27
J: TRBJ1-2
CDR3: CASSLGGPYGYTF
DNA: TGTGCCAGCAGTTTAGGGGGGCCTTATGGCTACACCTTC

size: .
D: TRBD2
V: TRBV4-2
J: TRBJ2-7
CDR3: CASKLGTSGSGEQYF
DNA: TGTGCCAGCAAACTGGGTACTAGCGGGAGTGGGGAGCAGTACTTC

size: .
D: .
V: TRBV15
J: TRBJ2-7
CDR3: CATTDSYEQYF
DNA: TGTGCCACCACAGATTCCTACGAGCAGTACTTC

size: once
D: .
V: TRBV6-1
J: TRBJ1-2
CDR3: CASRRIGYGYTF
DNA: TGTGCCAGCCGCCGAATTGGTTACGGCTACACCTTC

size: .
D: .
V: TRBV18
J: TRBJ2-7
CDR3: CASTSDYEQYF
DNA: TGTGCCAGCACGTCGGACTACGAGCAGTACTTC

size: .
D: TRBD1
V: TRBV4-3
J: TRBJ2-2
CDR3: CASSQEGGNTGELFF
DNA: TGCGCCAGCAGCCAAGAAGGGGGCAACACCGGGGAGCTGTTTTTT

size: .
D: .
V: TRBV19
J: TRBJ2-5
CDR3: CASSSRTVEETQYF
DNA: TGTGCCAGTAGCTCGAGGACGGTAGAAGAGACCCAGTACTTC

size: .
D: TRBD1
V: TRBV13
J: TRBJ2-7
CDR3: CASSPPGTGTYEQYF
DNA: TGTGCCAGCAGCCCCCCCGGGACAGGTACCTACGAGCAGTACTTC

size: once
D: .
V: TRBV27
J: TRBJ2-7
CDR3: CASSSRWGDLYEQYF
DNA: TGTGCCAGCAGTTCCCGTTGGGGGGACCTTTACGAGCAGTACTTC

size: .
D: .
V: TRBV7-9
J: TRBJ2-1
CDR3: CASSHGWGNEQFF
DNA: TGTGCCAGCAGCCATGGATGGGGCAATGAGCAGTTCTTC

size: once
D: TRBD2
V: TRBV5-1
J: TRBJ2-2
CDR3: CASSLGLATTGELFF
DNA: TGCGCCAGCAGCCTGGGACTAGCGACCACCGGGGAGCTGTTTTTT

size: .
D: TRBD2
V: TRBV4-3
J: TRBJ2-2
CDR3: CASSPGLAGEAGELFF
DNA: TGCGCCAGCAGCCCGGGGCTAGCGGGAGAGGCCGGGGAGCTGTTTTTT

size: .
D: .
V: TRBV7-6
J: TRBJ2-3
CDR3: CASSLFAGPTDTQYF
DNA: TGTGCCAGCAGCTTATTTGCGGGGCCCACAGATACGCAGTATTTT

size: .
D: .
V: TRBV9
J: TRBJ2-2
CDR3: CASSVGRGPTGELFF
DNA: TGTGCCAGCAGCGTAGGGCGGGGGCCCACCGGGGAGCTGTTTTTT

size: .
D: TRBD2
V: TRBV7-8
J: TRBJ2-7
CDR3: CASSYLTSRLYEQYF
DNA: TGTGCCAGCAGTTACCTGACTAGCAGACTCTACGAGCAGTACTTC

size: .
D: TRBD2
V: TRBV28
J: TRBJ2-3
CDR3: CASSLFPGLAGEGDTQYF
DNA: TGTGCCAGCAGTTTATTCCCGGGACTAGCGGGAGAAGGGGATACGCAGTATTTT

size: .
D: .
V: TRBV9
J: TRBJ2-7
CDR3: CASSPTLTNEQYF
DNA: TGTGCCAGCAGCCCCACCCTAACTAACGAGCAGTACTTC

size: few
D: .
V: TRBV25-1
J: TRBJ1-3
CDR3: CASSDISGNTIYF
DNA: TGTGCCAGCAGTGACATCTCTGGAAACACCATATATTTT

size: few
D: .
V: TRBV27
J: TRBJ1-1
CDR3: CASSFGTEAFF
DNA: TGTGCCAGCTCGTTCGGCACTGAAGCTTTCTTT

size: once
D: .
V: TRBV28
J: TRBJ2-1
CDR3: CASMTYDEQFF
DNA: TGTGCCAGCATGACCTATGATGAGCAGTTCTTC

size: .
D: TRBD2
V: TRBV7-3
J: TRBJ2-3
CDR3: CASSSTGLAGRRSDTQYF
DNA: TGTGCCAGCAGCTCCACGGGACTAGCGGGAAGACGTTCAGATACGCAGTATTTT

size: .
D: .
V: TRBV27
J: TRBJ2-2
CDR3: CASSPTPGLEELFF
DNA: TGTGCCAGCAGTCCCACGCCCGGGCTGGAGGAGCTGTTTTTT

size: .
D: TRBD1
V: TRBV6-6
J: TRBJ2-3
CDR3: CASSNEQGGTTDTQYF
DNA: TGTGCCAGCAGTAACGAACAGGGGGGCACGACAGATACGCAGTATTTT

size: .
D: TRBD2
V: TRBV28
J: TRBJ2-1
CDR3: CASSLVAGAYNEQFF
DNA: TGTGCCAGCAGTCTAGTAGCGGGGGCCTACAATGAGCAGTTCTTC

size: .
D: .
V: TRBV7-2
J: TRBJ2-1
CDR3: CASSLERGSYNEQFF
DNA: TGTGCCAGCAGCTTAGAGAGGGGTTCCTACAATGAGCAGTTCTTC

size: .
D: .
V: TRBV27
J: TRBJ2-7
CDR3: CASSLGVGRGEQYF
DNA: TGTGCCAGCAGTTTAGGAGTCGGACGGGGCGAGCAGTACTTC

size: .
D: .
V: TRBV28
J: TRBJ2-3
CDR3: CASSPRITDTQYF
DNA: TGTGCCAGCAGTCCGAGAATCACAGATACGCAGTATTTT